This entry lists 32 T cell receptor beta chains sequenced from one sample in a study of blood T cell repertoires in COVID-19. Here immunoSEQ multiplex PCR was the method, and the copy in TCRdb shows in-frame clones only, minus some. The data hold roughly 4,900 clones, with 73% observed a single time. The sequencing sample was made of peripheral blood. These receptors were taken from a human donor in a cohort sampled during active COVID-19.

This clone was observed once. This rearrangement joins TRBV15 to TRBJ2-5, with D possibly being TRBD2 (7 bases). Trimming took 4 bases from V and 1 from J, leaving 16 bases between them. The CDR3 length is 16 residues. Germline-derived CDR1 and CDR2 are LNHNV and YYDKDF (reference sequence). The CDR3, as DNA: TGTGCCACCAGCAACGGGAGGTGGGGGCCCCAAGAGACCCAGTACTTC. Translated: CATSNGRWGPQETQYF. Together with reference TRBV15 and TRBJ2-5, the CDR3 gives the full variable domain: DAMVIQNPRYQVTQFGKPVTLSCSQTLNHNVMYWYQQKSSQAPKLLFHYYDKDFNNEADTPDNFQSRRPNTSFCFLDIRSPGLGDTAMYLCATSNGRWGPQETQYFGPGTRLLVL.

The chain uses TRBV19 and TRBJ1-5; TRBD1 matches at 9 bases. The CDR3 is 15 amino acids. The germline V gene has CDR1 LNHDA and CDR2 SQIVND (reference sequence). Trimming at V came to 4 bases and at J to 6 bases, leaving 7 bases not matched to a gene. The DNA for the CDR3 is TGTGCCAGTAGTAATCCGGGACAGGGAATTCAGCCCCAGCATTTT. Translating gives CASSNPGQGIQPQHF.

The chain has TRBV7-2 and TRBJ1-2; 8 positions match TRBD1. The V gene's germline CDR1 is SGHTA and CDR2 FQGNSA. The V segment lost 5 bases and the J segment 8 bases; nucleotides outside the gene matches: 4. The CDR3 runs to 12 residues. CDR3 residues: CASSPGGVGYTF. CDR3 nucleotide sequence: TGTGCCAGCAGCCCAGGGGGCGTCGGCTACACCTTC.

This sequence joins TRBV7-8 and TRBJ1-2; D is possibly TRBD1 (6 bases). Germline CDR1 reads SGHVS; CDR2 reads FQNEAQ. The CDR3 is 12 residues long. Trimming stripped 8 bases from V and 4 bases from J, with 11 bases between. CDR3 DNA sequence: TGTGCCAGCTCAGGGGCACCCTATGGCTACACCTTC. It encodes CASSGAPYGYTF.

The genes are TRBV4-1 and TRBJ1-6, with D hard to call. V was clipped by 1 base and J by 10 bases, with 5 bases between them. The CDR3 is 12 amino acids. The germline CDR1 and CDR2 sequences are MGHRA and YSYEKL. CDR3 amino acids: CASSQVLSPLHF. The CDR3 coding sequence is TGCGCCAGCAGCCAAGTTTTATCACCCCTCCACTTT.

The chain has TRBV19 and TRBJ1-2; 7 bases align to TRBD1. The CDR3 length is 16 residues. Trimming took 5 bases from V and 5 from J; bases not matched to a gene: 14. Germline values: CDR1 LNHDA, CDR2 SQIVND (reference sequence). CDR3 amino acids: CASSRFTTGEEYGYTF. The CDR3 DNA is TGTGCCAGTAGTCGATTCACAACAGGGGAGGAGTATGGCTACACCTTC.

V gene TRBV3-1 (or the pseudogene TRBV3-2) combines with J gene TRBJ2-7; D is unresolved. V gave up 3 bases and J gave up 1 base, with 7 bases separating them. The CDR3 extends over 13 amino acids. Germline V gene data show CDR1 as LGHDT and CDR2 as YNNKEL (reference sequence). CDR3 sequence reads: CASSHWQSYEQYF. The CDR3 DNA reads as TGTGCCAGCAGCCACTGGCAGTCCTACGAGCAGTACTTC.

This clone was counted a single time. The gene calls are TRBV19 and TRBJ2-7; 7 positions match TRBD1. Germline CDR1 and CDR2: LNHDA and SQIVND (reference sequence). J was trimmed by 5 bases and V by 5 bases; bases with no gene match: 6. The CDR3 length is 13 residues. The DNA for the CDR3 is TGTGCCAGTAGTGACAGGGCCTGGGACGAGCAGTACTTC. Protein sequence: CASSDRAWDEQYF.

The CDR3 loop reads CASSRSPGLPAEQYF. The CDR3 DNA follows: TGCGCCAGCAGCCGGTCCCCGGGACTACCAGCCGAGCAGTACTTC. The genes are TRBV4-3 and TRBJ2-7; TRBD2 aligns across 7 bases. The V segment lost 4 bases and the J segment 6 bases; nucleotides outside the gene matches: 12. The CDR3 length is 15 residues. CDR1 and CDR2 from the germline V gene are LGHNA and YSLEER.

The chain has TRBV19 and TRBJ2-6; TRBD1 matches 8 bases. The ends lost 4 bases at V and 2 bases at J; junction bases unmatched: 1. CDR1 and CDR2 from the germline V gene are LNHDA and SQIVND (reference sequence). This CDR3 comprises 15 residues. The CDR3 DNA sequence: TGTGCCAGTAGTACGGACAGGGCTGGGGCCAACGTCCTGACTTTC. Translation: CASSTDRAGANVLTF.

The chain employs TRBV7-6 and TRBJ1-2; 8 bases line up with TRBD1. The J segment lost 0 bases and the V segment lost 5 bases, leaving 5 bases of the junction unmatched. This CDR3 comprises 15 residues. CDR1 is SGHVS, CDR2 FNYEAQ, per germline. The CDR3 DNA follows: TGTGCCAGCAGCCCCGGGACAGGAGCTAACTATGGCTACACCTTC. Amino acids: CASSPGTGANYGYTF. The full variable domain, its missing parts supplied by reference TRBV7-6 and TRBJ1-2, is GAGVSQSPRYKVTKRGQDVALRCDPISGHVSLYWYRQALGQGPEFLTYFNYEAQQDKSGLPNDRFSAERPEGSISTLTIQRTEQRDSAMYRCASSPGTGANYGYTFGSGTRLTVV.

This clone was counted only a few times. The chain carries TRBV5-4 and TRBJ2-3; 14 bases map to TRBD2. This CDR3 spans 16 amino acids. The junction had 3 bases not matched to a gene; V was cut back by 1 base and J by 5 bases. Germline lookup yields CDR1 SGHNT and CDR2 YYREEE (reference sequence). Written as DNA, the CDR3 is TGTGCCAGCAGCTTGAAGGGACTAGCGGGGGTAGATACGCAGTATTTT. This translates into CASSLKGLAGVDTQYF. Variable domain in full (rest from reference TRBV5-4 and TRBJ2-3): ETGVTQSPTHLIKTRGQQVTLRCSSQSGHNTVSWYQQALGQGPQFIFQYYREEENGRGNFPPRFSGLQFPNYSSELNVNALELDDSALYLCASSLKGLAGVDTQYFGPGTRLTVL.

V and J are TRBV4-2 and TRBJ2-7, with 12 bases that match TRBD2. J was trimmed by 6 bases and V by 1 base; bases with no gene match: 1. CDR1 is LGHNA and CDR2 is YNFKEQ in the germline V gene. The CDR3 contains 14 residues. CDR3 bases: TGTGCCAGCAGCCAAGCTAGCGGGGGGGCCGAGCAGTACTTC. Its protein product is CASSQASGGAEQYF.

This chain links TRBV5-1 with TRBJ2-7; possibly TRBD1 for D (5 bases). Per germline, CDR1 SGHRS and CDR2 YFSETQ. The CDR3 is 14 residues long. The V end lost 2 bases, the J end lost 2 bases, and 11 bases lay between the germline ends. The CDR3 DNA follows: TGCGCCAGCAGCTTCGAGACAGCTACCTACGAGCAGTACTTC. This gives the protein CASSFETATYEQYF.

V and J are TRBV5-5 and TRBJ2-3; TRBD2 is a possible D gene (6 bases). The length of the CDR3 is 14 residues. CDR1 and CDR2 (germline): SGHKS, YYEKEE (reference sequence). V lost 1 base, J lost 2 bases, and 8 bases lay in between. The CDR3 DNA sequence: TGTGCCAGCAGCTTGACTAGCCCCACAGATACGCAGTATTTT. This codes for CASSLTSPTDTQYF.

This chain connects TRBV2 to TRBJ1-5, with TRBD1 as a possible D gene (6 bases). CDR3 length: 15 residues. CDR1 SNHLY and CDR2 FYNNEI come from the germline V gene. Trimming left V 5 bases short and J 1 base short, with 12 bases between. In DNA form, the CDR3 reads TGTGCCAGCAGTTGGGCACAGGGCAGCAATCAGCCCCAGCATTTT. Protein product: CASSWAQGSNQPQHF. Drawing the rest from reference TRBV2 and TRBJ1-5, the complete variable domain is EPEVTQTPSHQVTQMGQEVILRCVPISNHLYFYWYRQILGQKVEFLVSFYNNEISEKSEIFDDQFSVERPDGSNFTLKIRSTKLEDSAMYFCASSWAQGSNQPQHFGDGTRLSIL.

This chain joins TRBV6-2 or TRBV6-3 and TRBJ2-7; tentatively, D is TRBD2 (5 bases). The germline gives CDR1 MNHEY, CDR2 SVGEGT. The CDR3 length is 12 residues. Trimming stripped 6 bases from V and 3 bases from J, with 9 bases between. The CDR3 DNA reads as TGTGCCAGCAGCACTAGGCTCTACGAGCAGTACTTC. It translates to CASSTRLYEQYF.

This chain uses TRBV4-3 with TRBJ1-5; perhaps TRBD1 as D (6 bases). This CDR3 is 15 amino acids long. Germline V gives CDR1 LGHNA, CDR2 YSLEER. Trimming removed 0 bases at V and 6 bases at J, with 12 bases between. CDR3 sequence (DNA): TGCGCCAGCAGCCAAGATTGGACAGTGGTTCAGCCCCAGCATTTT. This encodes CASSQDWTVVQPQHF.

This rearrangement joins TRBV3-1 (or the pseudogene TRBV3-2) to TRBJ2-2, with TRBD2 matching over 10 bases. J gave up 5 bases and V 0 bases, and 9 bases lay outside the gene matches. The CDR3 consists of 18 residues. CDR1 LGHDT and CDR2 YNNKEL come from the germline V gene (reference sequence). The CDR3 nucleotides are TGTGCCAGCAGCCAAGAGAGGCTAGCGGGGGCGGGGACCGGGGAGCTGTTTTTT. Amino acids: CASSQERLAGAGTGELFF.

The chain combines TRBV5-6 with TRBJ1-1; the match to TRBD1 covers 7 bases. Germline-derived CDR1 and CDR2 are SGHDT and YYEEEE. This CDR3 contains 14 residues. Trimming cost V 5 bases and J 7 bases; bases outside gene matches: 11. CDR3 in amino acids: CASSRDSETNEAFF. CDR3 sequence (DNA): TGTGCCAGCAGTCGGGACAGCGAAACAAATGAAGCTTTCTTT.

CDR3 DNA sequence: TGTGCCAGCGAGGGTTCCCAATCCTACGAGCAGTACTTC. It translates to CASEGSQSYEQYF. V usage is TRBV12-3 or TRBV12-4 and J usage is TRBJ2-7, with D possibly TRBD2 on 5 matching bases. The CDR3 is 13 amino acids. V lost 8 bases to trimming and J lost 1 base, with 12 bases between them.

Turning to this clone: One junction end does not reproduce the germline sequence, and a read error may be involved. This rearrangement joins TRBV20-1 to TRBJ1-2; unclear D gene. Germline V CDR1 and CDR2: DFQATT, SNEGSKA (reference sequence). CDR3 size: 11 residues. CDR3 in amino acids: CSARVPGSLPF. In DNA form, the CDR3 reads TGCAGTGCTAGAGTCCCGGGTTCTTTACCCTTC.

CDR3 amino acids: CASSPRQGTAFF. The CDR3, as DNA: TGTGCCAGTAGTCCCAGACAGGGTACGGCTTTCTTT. The chain is built from TRBV19 and TRBJ1-1; 7 bases fit TRBD1. The CDR3 consists of 12 residues. J gave up 11 bases and V 5 bases, and 8 bases lay outside the gene matches. Germline-derived CDR1 and CDR2 are LNHDA and SQIVND (reference sequence). Supplemented by reference TRBV19 and TRBJ1-1, the full variable domain reads DGGITQSPKYLFRKEGQNVTLSCEQNLNHDAMYWYRQDPGQGLRLIYYSQIVNDFQKGDIAEGYSVSREKKESFPLTVTSAQKNPTAFYLCASSPRQGTAFFGQGTRLTVV.

J is TRBJ2-5 and V is TRBV7-9; 12 positions match TRBD1. Trimming took 3 bases from V and 10 from J; bases not matched to a gene: 6. Per germline, CDR1 SEHNR and CDR2 FQNEAQ (reference sequence). This CDR3 comprises 14 residues. CDR3 sequence: CASSLGQGAEGQYF. The CDR3 region has the DNA TGTGCCAGCAGCTTGGGACAGGGGGCTGAAGGCCAGTACTTC.

This rearrangement joins TRBV5-4 to TRBJ1-1, with D possibly being TRBD1 (5 bases). The CDR3 length is 16 residues. Germline CDR1 SGHNT, CDR2 YYREEE (reference sequence). Trimming removed 3 bases from V and 0 bases from J, with 15 bases in between. The CDR3 protein is CASSWRRGGVNTEAFF. CDR3 nucleotides: TGTGCCAGCAGCTGGAGGAGGGGTGGTGTGAACACTGAAGCTTTCTTT.

V gene TRBV11-3 combines with J gene TRBJ1-2; 7 bases match TRBD1. CDR3 length: 14 residues. V trimming: 0 bases; J trimming: 3 bases; junction bases outside the gene matches: 1. Per germline, CDR1 SGHNT and CDR2 YENEEA. CDR3 in amino acids: CASSLDGTDYGYTF. In DNA form, the CDR3 reads TGTGCCAGCAGCTTAGATGGGACAGACTATGGCTACACCTTC.

V is TRBV6-2 or TRBV6-3 and J is TRBJ2-1; D is uncertain. The germline gives CDR1 MNHEY, CDR2 SVGEGT. This CDR3 contains 12 residues. V gave up 4 bases and J gave up 7 bases, with 8 bases separating them. CDR3 nucleotides: TGTGCCAGCAGTTTACTGCGGAATGAGCAGTTCTTC. Protein sequence: CASSLLRNEQFF.

This clone ranks as medium-sized. The chain recombines TRBV4-3 with TRBJ1-2; maybe TRBD1 (6 bases). The CDR3 totals 15 residues. Looked up from germline, CDR1 is LGHNA and CDR2 is YSLEER. V dropped 0 bases and J dropped 4 bases, with 12 bases sitting between them. For the CDR3, the DNA is TGCGCCAGCAGCCAAGAGCTACAGGGAGCCTATGGCTACACCTTC. Translating it yields CASSQELQGAYGYTF.

V usage is TRBV5-4 and J usage is TRBJ2-4; a weak D match, TRBD2 (7 bases). V dropped 4 bases and J dropped 2 bases, with 16 bases sitting between them. The CDR3 is 16 amino acids. Germline V CDR1 and CDR2: SGHNT, YYREEE (reference sequence). The CDR3 loop reads CASSIPGGSSKNIQYF. The CDR3 region has the DNA TGTGCCAGCAGCATCCCGGGGGGCTCGTCCAAAAACATTCAGTACTTC.

The chain uses TRBV4-3 and TRBJ1-2; 8 bases map to TRBD1. Germline V gene sequence: CDR1 LGHNA, CDR2 YSLEER. V lost 0 bases to trimming and J lost 7 bases; unmatched junction nucleotides: 10. This CDR3 contains 16 residues. The CDR3 loop is CASSQDLPGQGSGYTF. The CDR3 DNA follows: TGCGCCAGCAGCCAAGATCTCCCCGGACAGGGAAGTGGCTACACCTTC.

The chain recombines TRBV9 with TRBJ2-7, with 8 bases that match TRBD2. The CDR3 runs to 15 residues. V lost 0 bases and J lost 7; bases outside the gene matches: 9. From germline, CDR1 is SGDLS and CDR2 YYNGEE. The CDR3 sequence: CASSVEPAGVREQYF. CDR3 nucleotide sequence: TGTGCCAGCAGCGTAGAGCCAGCGGGGGTTCGGGAGCAGTACTTC. Filled out from reference TRBV9 and TRBJ2-7, the complete variable domain reads DSGVTQTPKHLITATGQRVTLRCSPRSGDLSVYWYQQSLDQGLQFLIQYYNGEERAKGNILERFSAQQFPDLHSELNLSSLELGDSALYFCASSVEPAGVREQYFGPGTRLTVT.

This chain connects TRBV1 to TRBJ1-1. TRBV1 is reported as a pseudogene. The CDR3 has 18 residues. The CDR3 is CTSSQPPRMAHVNTEAFF. The CDR3 DNA follows: TGCACCAGCAGCCAACCACCGCGGATGGCACATGTGAACACTGAAGCTTTCTTT.